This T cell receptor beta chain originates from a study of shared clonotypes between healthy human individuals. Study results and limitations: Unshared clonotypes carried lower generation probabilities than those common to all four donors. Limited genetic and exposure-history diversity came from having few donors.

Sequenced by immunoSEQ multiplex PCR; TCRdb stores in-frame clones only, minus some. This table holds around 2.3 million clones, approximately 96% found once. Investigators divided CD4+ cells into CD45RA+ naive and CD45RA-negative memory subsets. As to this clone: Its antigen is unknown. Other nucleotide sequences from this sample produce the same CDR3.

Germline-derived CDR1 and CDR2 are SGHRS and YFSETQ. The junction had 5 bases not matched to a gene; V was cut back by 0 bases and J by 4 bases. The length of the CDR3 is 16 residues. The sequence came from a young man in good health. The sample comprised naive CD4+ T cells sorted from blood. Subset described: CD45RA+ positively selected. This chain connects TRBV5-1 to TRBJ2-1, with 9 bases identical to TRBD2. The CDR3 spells CASSLVSGSGYNEQFF. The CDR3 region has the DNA TGCGCCAGCAGCTTGGTTAGCGGGAGTGGGTACAATGAGCAGTTCTTC.